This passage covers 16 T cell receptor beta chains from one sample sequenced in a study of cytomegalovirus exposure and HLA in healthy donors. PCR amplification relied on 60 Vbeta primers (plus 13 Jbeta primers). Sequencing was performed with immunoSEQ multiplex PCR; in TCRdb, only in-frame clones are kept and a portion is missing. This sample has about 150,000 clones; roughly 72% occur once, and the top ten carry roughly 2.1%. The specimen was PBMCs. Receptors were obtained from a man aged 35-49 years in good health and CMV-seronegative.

CDR3 loop: CASSVGGPTRKETQYF. CDR3 DNA sequence: TGTGCCAGCAGCGTAGGGGGGCCTACCCGAAAAGAGACCCAGTACTTC. The rearrangement links TRBV9 to TRBJ2-5; D might be TRBD1 (6 bases). Looked up from germline, CDR1 is SGDLS and CDR2 is YYNGEE. The CDR3 consists of 16 residues. Trimming stripped 0 bases from V and 3 bases from J, with 15 bases between.

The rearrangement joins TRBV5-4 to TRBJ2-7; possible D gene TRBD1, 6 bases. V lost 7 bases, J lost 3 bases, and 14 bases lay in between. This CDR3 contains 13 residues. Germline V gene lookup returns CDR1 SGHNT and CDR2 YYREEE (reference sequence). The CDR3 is CASRQGSGYEQYF. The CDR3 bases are TGTGCCAGCCGCCAGGGGAGTGGCTACGAGCAGTACTTC.

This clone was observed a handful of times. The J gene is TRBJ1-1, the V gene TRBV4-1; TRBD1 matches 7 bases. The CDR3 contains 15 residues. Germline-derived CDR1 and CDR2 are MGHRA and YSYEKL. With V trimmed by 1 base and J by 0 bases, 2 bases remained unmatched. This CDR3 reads CASSQAQGMNTEAFF. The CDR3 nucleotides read TGCGCCAGCAGCCAAGCACAGGGGATGAACACTGAAGCTTTCTTT.

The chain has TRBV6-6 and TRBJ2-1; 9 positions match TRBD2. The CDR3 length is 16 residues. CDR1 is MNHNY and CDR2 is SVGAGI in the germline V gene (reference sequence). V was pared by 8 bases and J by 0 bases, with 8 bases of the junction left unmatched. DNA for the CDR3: TGTGCCAGCCTTAAGGCGGGAGGGCACTCCTACAATGAGCAGTTCTTC. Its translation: CASLKAGGHSYNEQFF.

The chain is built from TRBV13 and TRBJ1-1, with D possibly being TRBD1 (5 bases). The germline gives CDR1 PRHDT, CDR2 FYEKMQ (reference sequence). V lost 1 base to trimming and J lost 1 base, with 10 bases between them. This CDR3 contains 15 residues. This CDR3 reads CASSLEGRTNTEAFF. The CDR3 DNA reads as TGTGCCAGCAGCTTAGAGGGGCGAACGAACACTGAAGCTTTCTTT.

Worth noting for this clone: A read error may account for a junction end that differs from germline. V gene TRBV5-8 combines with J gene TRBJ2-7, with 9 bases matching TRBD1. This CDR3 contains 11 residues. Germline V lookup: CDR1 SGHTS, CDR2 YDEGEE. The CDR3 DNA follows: TGTGCCAGCAGCCGGGACAGGGAAACCCTCTTC. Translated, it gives CASSRDRETLF.

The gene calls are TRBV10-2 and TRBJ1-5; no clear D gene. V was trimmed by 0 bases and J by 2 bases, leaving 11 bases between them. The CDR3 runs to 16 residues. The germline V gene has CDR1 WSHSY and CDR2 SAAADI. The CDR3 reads CASSESRPFGNQPQHF. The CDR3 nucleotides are TGCGCCAGCAGTGAGTCCAGGCCATTTGGCAATCAGCCCCAGCATTTT.

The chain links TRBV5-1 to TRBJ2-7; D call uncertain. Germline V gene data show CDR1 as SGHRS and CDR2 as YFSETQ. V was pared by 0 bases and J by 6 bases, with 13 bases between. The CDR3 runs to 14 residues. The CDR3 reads CASSLAGGDGEQYF. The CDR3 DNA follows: TGCGCCAGCAGCTTGGCGGGTGGAGACGGCGAGCAGTACTTC. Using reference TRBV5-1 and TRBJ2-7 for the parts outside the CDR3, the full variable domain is KAGVTQTPRYLIKTRGQQVTLSCSPISGHRSVSWYQQTPGQGLQFLFEYFSETQRNKGNFPGRFSGRQFSNSRSEMNVSTLELGDSALYLCASSLAGGDGEQYFGPGTRLTVT.

CDR3 in amino acids: CASSYRGEKLFF. CDR3 nucleotides: TGTGCCAGCAGCTACCGAGGTGAAAAACTGTTTTTT. This chain connects TRBV7-8 to TRBJ1-4; D remains ambiguous. Germline CDR1 is SGHVS and CDR2 is FQNEAQ. V was cut by 4 bases and J by 7 bases, with 7 bases left in between. The CDR3 loop spans 12 amino acids.

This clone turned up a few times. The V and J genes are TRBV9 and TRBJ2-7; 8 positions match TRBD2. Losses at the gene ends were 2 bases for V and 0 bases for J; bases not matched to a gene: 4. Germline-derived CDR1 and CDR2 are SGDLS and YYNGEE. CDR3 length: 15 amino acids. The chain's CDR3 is CASSVAGTSSYEQYF. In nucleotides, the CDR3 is TGTGCCAGCAGCGTTGCAGGGACTAGCTCCTACGAGCAGTACTTC. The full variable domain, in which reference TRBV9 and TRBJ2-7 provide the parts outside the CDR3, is DSGVTQTPKHLITATGQRVTLRCSPRSGDLSVYWYQQSLDQGLQFLIQYYNGEERAKGNILERFSAQQFPDLHSELNLSSLELGDSALYFCASSVAGTSSYEQYFGPGTRLTVT.

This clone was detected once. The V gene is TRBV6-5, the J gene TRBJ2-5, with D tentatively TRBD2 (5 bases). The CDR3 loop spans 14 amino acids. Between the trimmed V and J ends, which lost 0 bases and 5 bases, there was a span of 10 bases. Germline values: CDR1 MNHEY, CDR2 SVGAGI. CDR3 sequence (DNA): TGTGCCAGCAGTTACTCGGGCAGGAGGGAGACCCAGTACTTC. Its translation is CASSYSGRRETQYF.

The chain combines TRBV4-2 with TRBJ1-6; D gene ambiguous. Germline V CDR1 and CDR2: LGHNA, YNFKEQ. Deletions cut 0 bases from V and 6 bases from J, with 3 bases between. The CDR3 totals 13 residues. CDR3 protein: CASSQESNSPLHF. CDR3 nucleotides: TGTGCCAGCAGCCAAGAGAGTAATTCACCCCTCCACTTT.

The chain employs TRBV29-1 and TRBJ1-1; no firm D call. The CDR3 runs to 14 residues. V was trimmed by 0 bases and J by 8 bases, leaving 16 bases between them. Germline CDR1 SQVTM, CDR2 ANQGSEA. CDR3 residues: CSVEDTVHTCEAFF. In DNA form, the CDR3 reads TGCAGCGTTGAAGACACAGTCCACACCTGCGAAGCTTTCTTT.

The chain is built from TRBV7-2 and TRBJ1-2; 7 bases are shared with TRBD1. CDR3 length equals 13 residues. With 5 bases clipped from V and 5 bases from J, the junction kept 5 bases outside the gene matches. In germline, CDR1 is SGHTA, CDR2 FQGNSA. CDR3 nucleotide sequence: TGTGCCAGCAGCATATTGACAGGGTATGGCTACACCTTC. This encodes CASSILTGYGYTF. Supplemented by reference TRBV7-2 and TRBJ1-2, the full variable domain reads GAGVSQSPSNKVTEKGKDVELRCDPISGHTALYWYRQSLGQGLEFLIYFQGNSAPDKSGLPSDRFSAERTGGSVSTLTIQRTQQEDSAVYLCASSILTGYGYTFGSGTRLTVV.

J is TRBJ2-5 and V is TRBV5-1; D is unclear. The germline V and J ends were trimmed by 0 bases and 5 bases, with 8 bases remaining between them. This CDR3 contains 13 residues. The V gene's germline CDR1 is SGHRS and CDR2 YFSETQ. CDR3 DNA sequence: TGCGCCAGCAGCTTGGATACTCTGGAGACCCAGTACTTC. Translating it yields CASSLDTLETQYF.

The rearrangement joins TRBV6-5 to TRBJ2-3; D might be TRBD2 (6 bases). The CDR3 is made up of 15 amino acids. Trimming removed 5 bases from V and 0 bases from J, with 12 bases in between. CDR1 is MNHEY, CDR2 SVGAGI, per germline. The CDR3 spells CASSSPRGSTDTQYF. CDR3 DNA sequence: TGTGCCAGCAGTAGCCCTCGGGGGAGCACAGATACGCAGTATTTT.